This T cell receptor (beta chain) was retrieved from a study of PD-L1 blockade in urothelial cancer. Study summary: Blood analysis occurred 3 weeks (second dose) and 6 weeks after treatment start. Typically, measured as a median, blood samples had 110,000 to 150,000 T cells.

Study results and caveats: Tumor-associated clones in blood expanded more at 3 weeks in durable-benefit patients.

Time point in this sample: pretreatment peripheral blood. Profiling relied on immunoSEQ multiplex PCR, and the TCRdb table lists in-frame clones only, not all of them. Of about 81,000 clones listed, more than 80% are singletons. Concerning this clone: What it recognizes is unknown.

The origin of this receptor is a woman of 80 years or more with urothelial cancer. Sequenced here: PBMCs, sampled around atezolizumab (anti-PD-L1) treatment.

CDR3: CASSLGLAGAPGNTGELFF. For the CDR3, the DNA is TGTGCCAGCAGCTTGGGTCTAGCGGGAGCCCCCGGAAACACCGGGGAGCTGTTTTTT. The chain joins TRBV5-4 to TRBJ2-2, with 10 bases that match TRBD2. Trimming at V came to 0 bases and at J to 2 bases, leaving 10 bases not matched to a gene. Per germline, CDR1 SGHNT and CDR2 YYREEE (reference sequence). CDR3 length equals 19 residues. The full variable domain, rest sourced from reference TRBV5-4 and TRBJ2-2, is ETGVTQSPTHLIKTRGQQVTLRCSSQSGHNTVSWYQQALGQGPQFIFQYYREEENGRGNFPPRFSGLQFPNYSSELNVNALELDDSALYLCASSLGLAGAPGNTGELFFGEGSRLTVL.